This entry is about one TCR beta chain. Its antigen is currently unknown. These data come from a study of post-analysis software for immune sequencing data. Sequencing libraries made from TCR beta cDNA carried unique molecular identifiers. Yield was approximately 500,000 cDNA molecules from roughly 0.93 to 9.6 million T cells. TCRdb fed the PCR reads into MiXCR, producing one record per CDR3 protein. The sample has around 440,000 distinct CDR3 sequences; less than 45% are singletons. Germline CDR1 is SQVTM and CDR2 is ANQGSEA. Trimming stripped 5 bases from V and 1 base from J, with 2 bases between. The CDR3 has 10 residues. Broader study findings: TRBV5-6, TRBV5-1 and TRBV20-1 were among 4 or 5 TRBV segments more frequent in patients than controls.

The TCR comes from a girl under 18 with multiple sclerosis. The material sequenced was blood. This chain links TRBV29-1 with TRBJ1-1; D uncertain. This CDR3 reads CSVWNTEAFF. DNA for the CDR3: TGCAGCGTTTGGAACACTGAAGCTTTCTTT. The variable domain in full, with the rest retrieved from reference TRBV29-1 and TRBJ1-1, is SAVISQKPSRDICQRGTSLTIQCQVDSQVTMMFWYRQQPGQSLTLIATANQGSEATYESGFVIDKFPISRPNLTFSTLTVSNMSPEDSSIYLCSVWNTEAFFGQGTRLTVV.